Presented here are 20 T cell receptor beta chains from one specimen sequenced in a study of cytomegalovirus exposure and HLA in healthy donors (dated by TCRdb to about 2017). Library preparation was by the immunoSEQ multiplex PCR assay. The table comes from immuneACCESS by way of TCRdb, which keeps in-frame sequences with V and J called. Part of the clones is missing from these tables; in studies checked, under half for an unresolved V gene and the rest for unknown reasons. For this sample the table gives 200,000 to 250,000 clones, of which around 80% were detected only once. Over 13% of the sample goes to the ten largest clones. Sequencing was performed on PBMCs. The receptors here all came from a woman in her thirties in good health and CMV-seropositive.

This chain joins TRBV4-1 and TRBJ1-1; the D gene is possibly TRBD1 (6 bases). V was shortened by 0 bases and J by 3 bases, with 8 bases between the two germline ends. Germline lookup yields CDR1 MGHRA and CDR2 YSYEKL. The CDR3 runs 14 residues. CDR3 in amino acids: CASSQDAGDTEAFF. CDR3 sequence (DNA): TGCGCCAGCAGCCAAGATGCAGGGGACACTGAAGCTTTCTTT.

The rearrangement uses TRBV7-2 and TRBJ1-2; 9 bases are shared with TRBD1. Germline V gene sequence: CDR1 SGHTA, CDR2 FQGNSA. The CDR3 is made up of 16 amino acids. With 4 bases clipped from V and 7 bases from J, the junction kept 13 bases outside the gene matches. CDR3 sequence (DNA): TGTGCCAGCAGCTCCCGCCCCTCCGCGACAGGGGGTGGCTACACCTTC. Translation: CASSSRPSATGGGYTF. The full variable domain, its missing parts supplied by reference TRBV7-2 and TRBJ1-2, is GAGVSQSPSNKVTEKGKDVELRCDPISGHTALYWYRQSLGQGLEFLIYFQGNSAPDKSGLPSDRFSAERTGGSVSTLTIQRTQQEDSAVYLCASSSRPSATGGGYTFGSGTRLTVV.

This clone was recorded a few times. The V and J genes are TRBV4-2 and TRBJ1-1; D is undetermined. The CDR3 spans 15 residues. The V end lost 0 bases, the J end lost 1 base, and 9 bases lay between the germline ends. Germline V gives CDR1 LGHNA, CDR2 YNFKEQ. This CDR3 is CASSQDEAQNTEAFF. As DNA, the CDR3 is TGTGCCAGCAGCCAAGATGAGGCACAGAACACTGAAGCTTTCTTT.

The V call is TRBV27, the J call TRBJ2-7; D tentatively reads TRBD1 or TRBD2 (5 bases each). The CDR3 has 13 residues. V was pared by 3 bases and J by 6 bases, with 12 bases between. CDR1 and CDR2 (germline): MNHEY, SMNVEV (reference sequence). DNA for the CDR3: TGTGCCAGCAGTTTCCCAGGGACGCGCGAGCAGTACTTC. This gives the protein CASSFPGTREQYF.

The chain joins TRBV5-6 to TRBJ1-2; no clear D gene. Germline V gives CDR1 SGHDT, CDR2 YYEEEE. There are 11 residues in the CDR3. V lost 2 bases to trimming and J lost 8 bases, with 7 bases between them. CDR3 protein: CASSFGGGYTF. The CDR3 DNA reads as TGTGCCAGCAGCTTTGGCGGCGGCTACACCTTC.

The rearrangement uses TRBV29-1 and TRBJ1-1; TRBD1 is a possible D gene (5 bases). V was shortened by 1 base and J by 3 bases, with 12 bases between the two germline ends. In germline, CDR1 is SQVTM, CDR2 ANQGSEA. The CDR3 runs to 14 residues. The CDR3 sequence is CSVEGGLFDTEAFF. DNA for the CDR3: TGCAGCGTTGAAGGGGGGTTGTTTGACACTGAAGCTTTCTTT.

The rearrangement uses TRBV6-5 and TRBJ2-7; D unresolved. Trimming stripped 0 bases from V and 4 bases from J, with 7 bases between. Germline CDR1 and CDR2: MNHEY and SVGAGI. CDR3 size: 13 residues. CDR3 sequence reads: CASSYSIGYEQYF. The CDR3 DNA sequence: TGTGCCAGCAGTTACTCGATAGGGTACGAGCAGTACTTC.

In nucleotides, the CDR3 is TGTGCCTGGAGTACCGGGGGGGAGCGAACTGAAGCTTTCTTT. It is translated as CAWSTGGERTEAFF. The rearrangement joins TRBV30 to TRBJ1-1, with D perhaps matching TRBD1 (5 bases). The V and J ends lost 2 bases and 5 bases respectively, with 15 bases between them. The CDR3 is 14 residues long. Germline V CDR1 and CDR2: GTSNPN, SVGIG (reference sequence).

J is TRBJ2-7 and V is TRBV5-1, with D perhaps matching TRBD2 (6 bases). V gave up 1 base and J gave up 6 bases, with 20 bases separating them. Germline V gene lookup returns CDR1 SGHRS and CDR2 YFSETQ. The CDR3 consists of 16 residues. The CDR3 bases are TGCGCCAGCAGCTTGCCCGGAACTAGCTTTTCATCCGAGCAGTACTTC. Protein sequence: CASSLPGTSFSSEQYF.

The V and J genes are TRBV11-3 and TRBJ2-3; TRBD2 is a possible D gene (6 bases). This CDR3 has 16 amino acids. Per germline, CDR1 SGHNT and CDR2 YENEEA. Trimming left V 3 bases short and J 3 bases short, with 16 bases between. In nucleotides, the CDR3 is TGTGCCAGCAGCTTCTCCCCCGGGAGTGGAACAGATACGCAGTATTTT. Translating gives CASSFSPGSGTDTQYF.

This clone has only one observation. The chain uses TRBV27 and TRBJ2-3, with no clear D. Germline CDR1 is MNHEY and CDR2 is SMNVEV (reference sequence). Trimming cost V 6 bases and J 3 bases, with 1 base left between them. This CDR3 is built from 10 residues. Here the CDR3 reads CASRTDTQYF. CDR3 bases: TGTGCCAGCAGGACAGATACGCAGTATTTT.

As for this clone: Distinct nucleotide sequences in the sample also encode this CDR3. The CDR3 bases are TGTGCCAGCAGCCCGGGACAGAACACTGAAGCTTTCTTT. Protein: CASSPGQNTEAFF. This rearrangement joins TRBV9 to TRBJ1-1; possible D gene TRBD1, 6 bases. Germline V gene lookup returns CDR1 SGDLS and CDR2 YYNGEE. V was clipped by 4 bases and J by 1 base, with 8 bases between them. The CDR3 contains 13 residues.

The genes are TRBV7-2 and TRBJ1-2; D uncertain. This CDR3 region has 12 residues. V was pared by 0 bases and J by 6 bases, with 5 bases between. Germline V lookup: CDR1 SGHTA, CDR2 FQGNSA. As DNA, the CDR3 is TGTGCCAGCAGCTTAGCGCGGAATGGCTACACCTTC. It codes for CASSLARNGYTF. Supplemented by reference TRBV7-2 and TRBJ1-2, the full variable domain reads GAGVSQSPSNKVTEKGKDVELRCDPISGHTALYWYRQSLGQGLEFLIYFQGNSAPDKSGLPSDRFSAERTGGSVSTLTIQRTQQEDSAVYLCASSLARNGYTFGSGTRLTVV.

This chain links TRBV5-8 with TRBJ1-1; a weak D match, TRBD1 (5 bases). The CDR3 spans 13 residues. Trimming removed 0 bases at V and 3 bases at J, with 6 bases between. The V gene's germline CDR1 is SGHTS and CDR2 YDEGEE. Here the CDR3 reads CASSLAGYTEAFF. CDR3 DNA: TGTGCCAGCAGCTTGGCAGGGTACACTGAAGCTTTCTTT.

A single count supports this clone. This chain links TRBV19 with TRBJ1-5, with D unresolved. Germline CDR1 LNHDA, CDR2 SQIVND (reference sequence). The CDR3 is 14 amino acids. Trimming removed 2 bases from V and 4 bases from J, with 9 bases in between. CDR3 protein: CASSIKGMNQPQHF. The CDR3 coding sequence is TGTGCCAGTAGTATAAAAGGGATGAATCAGCCCCAGCATTTT.

V and J are TRBV6-1 and TRBJ1-1, with 9 bases matching TRBD1. The trim removed 1 base at V and 8 bases at J, leaving 5 bases unmatched. This CDR3 contains 14 residues. CDR1 and CDR2 (germline): MNHNS, SASEGT. DNA for the CDR3: TGTGCCAGCAGTGAAGTACAGGGGGCCAAGGAAGCTTTCTTT. Protein sequence: CASSEVQGAKEAFF.

This chain links TRBV4-3 with TRBJ2-1; 11 nucleotides line up with TRBD2. The CDR3 length is 18 residues. Germline trimming cut 0 bases from V and 5 bases from J; bases unmatched to any gene: 9. The germline V gene has CDR1 LGHNA and CDR2 YSLEER. CDR3 in amino acids: CASSQDLTSGTVNNEQFF. The CDR3 region has the DNA TGCGCCAGCAGCCAAGATCTGACTAGCGGGACGGTAAACAATGAGCAGTTCTTC.

This chain uses TRBV27 with TRBJ2-3; no reliable D call. V was cut by 3 bases and J by 1 base, with 8 bases left in between. Germline V gene data show CDR1 as MNHEY and CDR2 as SMNVEV (reference sequence). The CDR3 totals 14 residues. CDR3 loop: CASSFLRGTDTQYF. Here the CDR3 DNA reads TGTGCCAGCAGTTTCCTTCGGGGCACAGATACGCAGTATTTT.

The chain has TRBV7-9 and TRBJ1-2; possible D gene TRBD1, 5 bases. The V and J ends lost 5 bases and 3 bases respectively, with 10 bases between them. The CDR3 length is 13 residues. The germline CDR1 and CDR2 sequences are SEHNR and FQNEAQ (reference sequence). The CDR3 loop reads CASSKPQDYGYTF. CDR3 sequence (DNA): TGTGCCAGCAGCAAACCACAGGACTATGGCTACACCTTC.

The CDR3 DNA reads TGCAGCGTGGGGAAACAGGGGAACACCGGGGAGCTGTTTTTT. This codes for CSVGKQGNTGELFF. The chain employs TRBV29-1 and TRBJ2-2; weak D call: TRBD1 (6 bases). The CDR3 extends over 14 amino acids. CDR1 SQVTM and CDR2 ANQGSEA come from the germline V gene. V lost 6 bases and J lost 1, with 12 bases in between.